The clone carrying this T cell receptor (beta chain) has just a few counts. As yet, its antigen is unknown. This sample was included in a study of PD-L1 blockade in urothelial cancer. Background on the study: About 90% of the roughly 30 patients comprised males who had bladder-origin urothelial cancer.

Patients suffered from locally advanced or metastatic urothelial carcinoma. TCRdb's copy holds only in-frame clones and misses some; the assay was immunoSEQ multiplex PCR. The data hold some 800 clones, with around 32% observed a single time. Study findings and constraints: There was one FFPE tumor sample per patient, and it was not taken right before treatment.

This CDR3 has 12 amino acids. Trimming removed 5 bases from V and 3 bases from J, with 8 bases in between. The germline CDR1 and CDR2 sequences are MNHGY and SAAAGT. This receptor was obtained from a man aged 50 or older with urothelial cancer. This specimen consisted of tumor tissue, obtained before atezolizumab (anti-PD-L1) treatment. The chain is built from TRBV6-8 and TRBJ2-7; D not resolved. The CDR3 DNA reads TGTGCCAGCAGTCAAAGAAACTACGAGCAGTACTTC. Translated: CASSQRNYEQYF.